This T cell receptor (beta chain) stems from a study of T-cell memory formation after mild COVID-19. 5'RACE primed from the constant segment yielded TCR alpha and TCR beta cDNA libraries bearing sample barcodes and UMIs. One entry per CDR3 protein, called by TCRdb with MiXCR from the 5' RACE reads. The sample gives about 140,000 distinct CDR3 sequences, roughly 15% of which show up once; 13% to 15% is in the top ten. CDR1 and CDR2 from the germline V gene are SGHRS and YFSETQ. J was trimmed by 2 bases and V by 1 base; bases with no gene match: 5. CDR3 length equals 16 residues. There are a few counts of this clonotype. The antigen is not known. Broader study findings: Cross-reactive memory apparently joined, as some responding clones appeared in pre-infection memory.

Sequencing used PBMCs or a T cell subset sorted from them (not recorded which). This chain links TRBV5-1 with TRBJ2-2; 7 bases line up with TRBD1. The source of this sequence is an adult woman who had mild COVID-19 (a few samples of this study predate the infection). Cell type and time point are not known. Here the CDR3 DNA reads TGCGCCAGCAGCTTGTCGACAGGGAGAAACACCGGGGAGCTGTTTTTT. Translating it yields CASSLSTGRNTGELFF.